What follows describes a single T cell receptor (beta chain). This sample stems from a study of technical replicates of blood from a handful of donors. Measured with immunoSEQ multiplex PCR; TCRdb has only the in-frame clones, and not every one. The sample gives tens of thousands of clones, roughly 93% of which show up once; roughly 0.25% is in the top ten. Per the germline V gene, CDR1 is LNHNV and CDR2 is YYDKDF (reference sequence). Trimming at V came to 0 bases and at J to 3 bases, leaving 7 bases not matched to a gene. This CDR3 is 17 amino acids long. This chain joins TRBV15 and TRBJ1-1; 10 bases are shared with TRBD1. The sequence was obtained from a human donor in good health. The specimen was T cells isolated from PBMCs. DNA of the CDR3: TGTGCCACCAGCAGAGATCGGACAGGGGGTACGGACACTGAAGCTTTCTTT. Translation: CATSRDRTGGTDTEAFF.